This TCR beta chain was profiled in a study of T cell repertoires in cytomegalovirus infection. The germline V gene encodes CDR1 MDHEN and CDR2 SYDVKM. CDR3 size: 14 residues. V was shortened by 6 bases and J by 4 bases, with 15 bases between the two germline ends. MiXCR, run by TCRdb on the reads, gives a single entry per CDR3 protein. In the table there are under 850,000 distinct CDR3 sequences, 35% of which are singletons. This sequence originates from a human donor in good health (CMV status not recorded). Some clones in this sample may be carry-over from other donors' samples. The sample consisted of PBMCs. The V gene is TRBV28, the J gene TRBJ1-2; D possibly corresponds to TRBD1 (6 bases). CDR3 loop: CASRFGRQAYGYTF. The CDR3 DNA sequence: TGTGCCAGCAGATTTGGGCGACAGGCCTATGGCTACACCTTC.